This entry describes one T cell receptor (beta chain). Germline CDR1 is LNHDA and CDR2 is SQIVND (reference sequence). The CDR3 consists of 13 residues. Between the trimmed V and J ends, which lost 8 bases and 4 bases, there was a span of 14 bases. This specimen belongs to a study of blood T cell repertoires in COVID-19. At the level of the study: In each case, the material was cDNA or gDNA derived from T cells, B-cell-depleted T cells, or PBMCs.

Clones were read by immunoSEQ multiplex PCR, and TCRdb kept only the in-frame ones, dropping some. The table records 150,000 to 200,000 clones, around 84% of them present only once. Sequenced sample: PBMCs or T cells enriched from blood (not recorded which). The TCR sequence derives from a man aged 35 to 55 who had recovered from COVID-19. This chain joins TRBV19 and TRBJ1-1; the D gene is possibly TRBD1 (5 bases). For the CDR3, the DNA is TGTGCCAGTTCAGGGTTTCAGGCCACTGAAGCTTTCTTT. Protein: CASSGFQATEAFF.